This T cell receptor (beta chain) was obtained from a study of T cell responses to AZD1222 COVID-19 vaccine. Overall study results and limits: The sample set comprised mostly white British donors with more females, and clonal diversity was possibly underestimated.

Clones were sequenced by immunoSEQ multiplex PCR, and TCRdb holds only the in-frame ones, with some missing. The data hold approximately 94,000 clones, with 88% observed a single time. Of note for this clone: Its cognate antigen is unknown. Without the conserved terminal phenylalanine or tryptophan, this CDR3 likely stems from a read error.

Germline values: CDR1 SGDLS, CDR2 YYNGEE. V lost 3 bases and J lost 10, with 10 bases in between. This CDR3 is built from 11 residues. The sequences come from peripheral blood, collected on day 0 of AZD1222 vaccination. The chain has TRBV9 and TRBJ1-2; the D is unclear. This clonotype originated in an adult in good health. CDR3 in amino acids: CASSGEGVYTS. The CDR3 coding sequence is TGTGCCAGCAGCGGAGAAGGAGTCTACACCTCC.